Listed here is a single T cell receptor (beta chain). This clonotype occurred a few times. Its antigen remains undetermined. No much larger clonotype is one base removed from it; base qualities were not supplied. The method was multiplex PCR. Sequencing used an Illumina HiSeq 4000. To build TCR beta libraries, CDR3 regions were amplified by Arm-PCR using iRepertoire HTBI primers. Before sequencing, the PCR products underwent gel purification. The study's own analysis went as follows. Gene usage analysis of CDR3 amino acid clonotypes relied on the 60 or so TRBV and 14 TRBJ segments identified across samples. Filtered high-quality paired reads were merged into contigs using COPE and FqMerger. BLAST was used to align contigs to IMGT TRBV, TRBD and TRBJ reference genes, and CDR3 was defined according to IMGT. Clonotypes above 0.1% frequency were classified as highly expanded clones. Shannon entropy served as the measure of repertoire diversity, while the Gini coefficient captured V-J evenness. A clonotype was considered public if more than one individual shared it. TCRdb reran the public reads through fastp at Q25 and MiXCR, keeping productive beta chains. A single entry per CDR3 protein holds the most common genes and DNA from its merged rows. The V and J calls follow TCRdb's processing rather than the paper's. This sample lists 300,000 to 500,000 distinct CDR3 sequences; around 21% were detected once. Less than 25% of the sample rests with the top ten.

V lost 9 bases and J lost 1 base; the stretch between them is 21 bases long. CDR1 MNHEY and CDR2 SMNVEV were looked up in the germline V gene (reference sequence). Taken from cysteine to phenylalanine, the CDR3 has 16 residues. This entry keeps only the CDR3 DNA: 48 bases, framed from base 1. Per the publication, the time point label means: persistent/refractory GD, antithyroid drugs over 5 years with positive TRAb. For both TCR sequencing and RNA sequencing, RNA was extracted from PBMCs in TRIzol. The diagnosis of Graves' disease followed American Thyroid Association guidelines. Patients were recruited from an endocrinology department in Xi'an, China. From each patient, about 9 milliliters of peripheral blood was collected into an EDTA anticoagulant tube. Ficoll Paque Plus density gradient separation was used to isolate PBMCs, and no further T cell sorting was performed. An Agilent 2100 Bioanalyzer and agarose gel were used to assess RNA quality, and a NanoDrop 2000 was used to measure RNA concentration.

These data are taken from a study of regulatory T cells in long-lasting Graves disease (dated by TCRdb to about 2021). Looking at the study overall: To count as having persistent Graves' disease, a patient had to have received antithyroid drug treatment for over 5 years with TSH receptor autoantibodies remaining persistently positive. This study used TCR sequencing and RNA sequencing of peripheral blood to compare persistent Graves' disease patients against newly diagnosed Graves' disease patients. The study was conducted in China and was registered as a clinical trial. TCR sequencing covered around 13 persistent and roughly 20 newly diagnosed Graves' disease patients, some 35 samples in total. In the clinical cohort, patients with persistent Graves' disease had used antithyroid drugs for an average of roughly ten years.

Paper-wide results and their limitations: The authors acknowledged the small sample size as a limitation that may reduce accuracy. Sequencing and analysis were limited to the TCR beta chain. TRBV28, TRBJ1-2 and TRBJ2-5 were preferentially used in persistent disease, while TRBV20-1 and TRBJ2-1 were favored in newly diagnosed disease. Patients with persistent disease shared more public clonotypes (about 2,700) than newly diagnosed patients did (966). Peripheral blood alone was examined, since thyroid tissue, which constituted the primary lesion, could not be accessed. Lower TCR Shannon entropy and fewer highly expanded clones were observed in persistent Graves' disease patients than in newly diagnosed patients, which suggested clonal expansion.

Sequenced material: peripheral blood mononuclear cells (PBMCs), taken when the disease was refractory, from a patient treated with antithyroid drugs. The sequence was collected from a female donor with Graves disease. The chain links TRBV27 with TRBJ1-1, with a weak D call of TRBD1 (6 bases match). The CDR3 region reads CASHPGGRGGNTEAFF. The nucleotide sequence reads as follows: TGTGCCAGTCACCCGGGGGGGCGGGGGGGGAACACTGAAGCTTTCTTT.